The 3 T cell receptor beta chains below all came from one sample that was sequenced in a study of OX40 agonist ivuxolimab in advanced cancers. Profiled with immunoSEQ multiplex PCR; TCRdb holds only in-frame clones, not every one. The table lists about 50,000 clones, roughly four fifths of them singletons. Material: CD4+ or CD8+ T cells sorted from blood, obtained in a trial of the OX40 agonist ivuxolimab. The receptors shown here come from an adult with an advanced solid tumor such as melanoma, head and neck, liver or kidney cancer.

J is TRBJ2-5 and V is TRBV2, with D maybe TRBD1 (5 bases). Germline CDR1 SNHLY, CDR2 FYNNEI. The CDR3 is made up of 13 amino acids. Trimming took off 1 base at V and 7 bases at J, with 10 bases between the two ends. The CDR3 loop is CASSEGGQGTQYF. CDR3 in DNA: TGTGCCAGCAGTGAAGGTGGTCAGGGGACCCAGTACTTC.

The chain recombines TRBV18 with TRBJ2-7; maybe TRBD2 (5 bases). Deletions cut 3 bases from V and 6 bases from J, with 12 bases between. The CDR3 loop spans 13 amino acids. The V gene's germline CDR1 is KGHSH and CDR2 LQKENI. CDR3 protein: CASSPAEVGEQYF. CDR3 nucleotide sequence: TGTGCCAGCTCACCGGCGGAGGTAGGCGAGCAGTACTTC. The full variable domain, in which reference TRBV18 and TRBJ2-7 provide the parts outside the CDR3, is NAGVMQNPRHLVRRRGQEARLRCSPMKGHSHVYWYRQLPEEGLKFMVYLQKENIIDESGMPKERFSAEFPKEGPSILRIQQVVRGDSAAYFCASSPAEVGEQYFGPGTRLTVT.

This clone was detected a few times. The genes are TRBV5-1 and TRBJ2-1, with D tentatively TRBD2 (5 bases). Trimming removed 3 bases at V and 6 bases at J, with 7 bases between. Germline values: CDR1 SGHRS, CDR2 YFSETQ. The CDR3 spans 12 residues. The CDR3: CASSWSGNEQFF. Here the CDR3 DNA reads TGCGCCAGCAGCTGGAGCGGCAATGAGCAGTTCTTC.